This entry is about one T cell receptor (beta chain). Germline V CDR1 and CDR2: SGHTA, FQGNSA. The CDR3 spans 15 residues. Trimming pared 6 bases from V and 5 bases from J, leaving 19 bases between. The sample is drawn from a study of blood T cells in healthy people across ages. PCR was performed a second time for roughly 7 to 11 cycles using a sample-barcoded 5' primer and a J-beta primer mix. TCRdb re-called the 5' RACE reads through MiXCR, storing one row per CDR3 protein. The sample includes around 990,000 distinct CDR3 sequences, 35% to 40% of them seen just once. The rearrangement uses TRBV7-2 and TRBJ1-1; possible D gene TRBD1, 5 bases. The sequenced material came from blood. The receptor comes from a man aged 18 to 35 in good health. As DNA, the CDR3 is TGTGCCAGCAGACCGGCGTTGGTGGGGGGGACTGAAGCTTTCTTT. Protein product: CASRPALVGGTEAFF.